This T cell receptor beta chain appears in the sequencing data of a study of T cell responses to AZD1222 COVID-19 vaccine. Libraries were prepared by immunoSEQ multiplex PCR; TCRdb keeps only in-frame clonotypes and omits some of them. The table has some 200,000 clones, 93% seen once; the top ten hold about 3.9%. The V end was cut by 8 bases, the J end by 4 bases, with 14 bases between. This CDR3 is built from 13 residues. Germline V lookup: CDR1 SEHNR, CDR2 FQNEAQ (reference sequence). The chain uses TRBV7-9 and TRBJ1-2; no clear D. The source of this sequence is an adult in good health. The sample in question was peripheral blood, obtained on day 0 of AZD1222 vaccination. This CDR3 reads CASAPTRAYGYTF. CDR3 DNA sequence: TGTGCCAGCGCCCCCACGCGGGCCTATGGCTACACCTTC.